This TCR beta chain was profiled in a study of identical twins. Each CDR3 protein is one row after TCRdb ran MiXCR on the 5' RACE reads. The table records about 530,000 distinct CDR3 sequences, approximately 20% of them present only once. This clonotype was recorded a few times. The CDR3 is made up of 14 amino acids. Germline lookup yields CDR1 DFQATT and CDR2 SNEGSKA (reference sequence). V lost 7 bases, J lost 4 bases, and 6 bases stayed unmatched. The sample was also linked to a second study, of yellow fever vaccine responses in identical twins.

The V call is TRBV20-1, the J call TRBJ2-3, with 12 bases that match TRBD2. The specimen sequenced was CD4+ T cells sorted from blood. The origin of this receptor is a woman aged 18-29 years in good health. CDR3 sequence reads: CSVRLAGAADTQYF. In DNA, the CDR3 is TGCAGTGTGAGACTAGCGGGAGCAGCAGATACGCAGTATTTT.